A selection of T cell receptor beta chains follows, all from one sample in a study of cytomegalovirus exposure and HLA in healthy donors. The data were produced by immunoSEQ multiplex PCR, yet TCRdb's version contains in-frame clones alone and is incomplete. The sample has 160,000 or so clones, approximately 90% seen once. Sequencing input: PBMCs. Receptors originate from a man between 18 and 29 years old in good health and CMV-seronegative. Each CDR3 is given with its conserved first and last residue. A D gene is named only where the DNA matches it firmly.

length	V	J	D	CDR3
13	TRBV19	TRBJ1-2	.	CASEAGGVGGYTF
13	TRBV7-9	TRBJ1-1	.	CASSPLSSTEAFF
14	TRBV2	TRBJ2-2	TRBD1	CASIRQGAAGELFF
15	TRBV5-1	TRBJ1-2	TRBD1	CASSLVWQGADGYTF
12	TRBV6-5	TRBJ2-1	.	CASRRATGEQFF
15	TRBV15	TRBJ2-7	TRBD1	CATSRDRLTGEEQYF
12	TRBV30	TRBJ1-6	.	CAWSVQSSPLHF
17	TRBV7-9	TRBJ2-5	.	CASSRGLLGSERVAQYF
13	TRBV7-2	TRBJ2-5	.	CASTLGRSGTQYF
16	TRBV5-1	TRBJ2-5	TRBD1	CASSGGGTGHQETQYF
14	TRBV28	TRBJ1-5	.	CASSFNRGNQPQHF
14	TRBV27	TRBJ1-2	TRBD1	CASSFRTGAGGYTF
16	TRBV19	TRBJ1-5	TRBD1	CASSPQGGGGNQPQHF
15	TRBV11-2	TRBJ2-1	TRBD2	CASSLFLAGDDEQFF
13	TRBV5-1	TRBJ2-7	.	CASSFSRSYEQYF
14	TRBV5-4	TRBJ1-5	.	CASSLAGSNQPQHF
15	TRBV5-8	TRBJ1-1	TRBD1	CASSLWRGQGTEAFF
17	TRBV28	TRBJ2-6	TRBD1	CASKPGQGLSGANVLTF
17	TRBV27	TRBJ1-1	TRBD1	CASSHFTDRGRNTEAFF
12	TRBV29-1	TRBJ2-7	TRBD1	CSGKQGGYEQYF
15	TRBV9	TRBJ2-7	.	CASSVDGENSYEQYF
15	TRBV27	TRBJ2-7	TRBD2	CASSLTSGLSYEQYF
17	TRBV25-1	TRBJ2-2	TRBD1	CASSEYGGTGGTGELFF
16	TRBV28	TRBJ1-1	TRBD1	CASSSSRYDRGTEAFF
15	TRBV10-1	TRBJ2-1	.	CASSRERARYNEQFF
18	TRBV5-1	TRBJ2-6	TRBD1	CASSLDRGRNAGANVLTF
19	TRBV30	TRBJ1-6	.	CAWSSKGDIVSRVRSPLHF
17	TRBV6-1	TRBJ2-1	TRBD2	CASSETSGGGIWGEQFF
15	TRBV7-7	TRBJ2-7	TRBD1	CASSPGQGTAYEQYF
15	TRBV5-6	TRBJ1-3	.	CASSPTGNSGNTIYF
14	TRBV6-5	TRBJ2-7	TRBD2	CASSTGLGGYEQYF
14	TRBV5-6	TRBJ2-3	.	CASSLAVATDTQYF
15	TRBV18	TRBJ2-2	.	CASSPSTPNTGELFF
15	TRBV11-1	TRBJ1-4	.	CASSRETATNEKLFF
15	TRBV2	TRBJ1-5	.	CASSEVRQGDQPQHF
17	TRBV4-1	TRBJ2-1	TRBD1	CASSQRIGTGNYNEQFF
16	TRBV5-4	TRBJ1-1	TRBD1	CASSLGGGGGNTEAFF
14	TRBV6-5	TRBJ1-1	TRBD1	CASRRTGENTEAFF
14	TRBV4-1	TRBJ1-4	TRBD1	CASSQDRGGEKLFF
15	TRBV28	TRBJ2-5	.	CASSTPRAGGETQYF
14	TRBV5-1	TRBJ2-7	TRBD2	CASRLAGGTYEQYF
14	TRBV5-4	TRBJ1-2	TRBD1	CASSFTGTGILGTF
16	TRBV4-1	TRBJ2-5	.	CASSFHGRGEGETQYF
19	TRBV18	TRBJ1-5	TRBD1	CASSEGKGTAPYLYQPQHF
16	TRBV5-1	TRBJ2-1	.	CASSLVSTIPYNEQFF
15	TRBV5-5	TRBJ1-5	TRBD1	CASSLGQGSNQPQHF